This T cell receptor (beta chain) was recorded in a study of blood T cell repertoires in COVID-19. Seattle patients were enrolled while actively infected and followed longitudinally. V was trimmed by 3 bases and J by 9 bases, leaving 24 bases between them. Germline CDR1 reads SGHTA; CDR2 reads FQGNSA. The CDR3 is made up of 17 amino acids. In the original workflow: Using reference gene primer amplification, nucleated cell counts were estimated. Here immunoSEQ multiplex PCR was the method, and the copy in TCRdb shows in-frame clones only, minus some. D and trimming come from the DNA, and the V and J calls and clone size come from that table. The table records 250,000 to 300,000 clones, about 87% of them present only once.

This TCR came from an older woman with COVID-19, enrolled during active disease. The rearrangement joins TRBV7-2 to TRBJ2-1, with D possibly being TRBD1 (6 bases). The source material was peripheral blood. As DNA, the CDR3 is TGTGCCAGCAGCTTGGGGACAAGAGGAGGCACAAGGGGTGAGCAGTTCTTC. It is translated as CASSLGTRGGTRGEQFF.